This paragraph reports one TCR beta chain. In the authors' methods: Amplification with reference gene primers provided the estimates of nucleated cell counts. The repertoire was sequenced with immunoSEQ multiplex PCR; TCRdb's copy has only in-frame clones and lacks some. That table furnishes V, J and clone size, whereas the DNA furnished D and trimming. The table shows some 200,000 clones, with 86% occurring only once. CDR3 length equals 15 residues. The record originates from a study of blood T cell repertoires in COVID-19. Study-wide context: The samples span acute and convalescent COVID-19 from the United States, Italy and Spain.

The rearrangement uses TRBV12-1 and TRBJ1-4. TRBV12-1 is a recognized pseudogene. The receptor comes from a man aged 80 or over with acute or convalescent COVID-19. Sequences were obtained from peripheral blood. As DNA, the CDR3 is TGTGCCAGCAGCTGGGCGAGGGAGGGGGATGAAAAACTGTTTTTT. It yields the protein CASSWAREGDEKLFF.